Listed here are 9 T cell receptor beta chains from one sample, sequenced in a study of control samples from healthy donors and cancer patients. The repertoire was sequenced with immunoSEQ multiplex PCR; TCRdb's copy has only in-frame clones and lacks some. The sample holds about 190,000 clones. The sample was blood. The receptors shown here come from a woman aged 25 to 39 in good health.

CDR3 nucleotide sequence: TGTGCCAGCAGGGTACAGGGGGCGTTTCCGTCACCCCTCCACTTT. This translates into CASRVQGAFPSPLHF. This chain uses TRBV6-5 with TRBJ1-6; TRBD1 aligns across 9 bases. CDR3 length equals 15 residues. V trimming: 6 bases; J trimming: 10 bases; junction bases outside the gene matches: 10. CDR1 is MNHEY and CDR2 is SVGAGI in the germline V gene.

As concerns this clone: The junction does not match germline at one end; this may be a read error. This chain links TRBV7-7 with TRBJ2-5; 7 positions match TRBD1. This CDR3 comprises 14 residues. Germline values: CDR1 SSHAT, CDR2 FNYEAQ (reference sequence). This chain's CDR3 is CASSTTGMGETQYF. CDR3 bases: TGTGCTAGCAGCACGACAGGGATGGGAGAGACCCAGTACTTC. Based on the CDR3 plus reference TRBV7-7 and TRBJ2-5, the full variable domain is GAGVSQSPRYKVTKRGQDVTLRCDPISSHATLYWYQQALGQGPEFLTYFNYEAQPDKSGLPSDRFSAERPEGSISTLTIQRTEQRDSAMYRCASSTTGMGETQYFGPGTRLLVL.

V is TRBV7-9 and J is TRBJ2-4, with TRBD1 identical over 9 bases. CDR3 length: 15 residues. CDR1 and CDR2 from the germline V gene are SEHNR and FQNEAQ (reference sequence). V was clipped by 4 bases and J by 1 base; unmatched bases: 2. The CDR3 DNA is TGTGCCAGCAGCTGGGACAGGGATGCCAAAAACATTCAGTACTTC. Its translation: CASSWDRDAKNIQYF.

This chain joins TRBV6-5 and TRBJ1-2; perhaps TRBD1 as D (5 bases). V dropped 7 bases and J dropped 3 bases, with 12 bases sitting between them. The germline V gene has CDR1 MNHEY and CDR2 SVGAGI. This CDR3 region has 13 residues. In DNA, the CDR3 is TGTGCCAGCAAAAGGGGAGGATACTATGGCTACACCTTC. It codes for CASKRGGYYGYTF.

This rearrangement joins TRBV29-1 to TRBJ1-1; no reliable D call. The germline V and J ends were trimmed by 4 bases and 9 bases, with 15 bases remaining between them. CDR3 size: 12 residues. Germline V lookup: CDR1 SQVTM, CDR2 ANQGSEA. CDR3: CSVVTDLGKAFF. The CDR3 nucleotides are TGCAGCGTTGTAACCGATTTGGGGAAAGCTTTCTTT.

The chain has TRBV9 and TRBJ1-1, with 10 bases lining up with TRBD1. Germline V gene sequence: CDR1 SGDLS, CDR2 YYNGEE. V lost 0 bases to trimming and J lost 7 bases; unmatched junction nucleotides: 12. The CDR3 extends over 17 amino acids. The CDR3 here is CASSVEPGTGAEGEAFF. CDR3 in DNA: TGTGCCAGCAGCGTAGAACCCGGGACAGGGGCGGAAGGTGAAGCTTTCTTT.

This sequence joins TRBV4-2 and TRBJ2-2; D tentatively fits TRBD1 or TRBD2 (5 bases each). V lost 6 bases and J 3 bases, leaving 17 bases between the germline ends. CDR1 is LGHNA, CDR2 YNFKEQ, per germline. The CDR3 runs 16 residues. In nucleotides, the CDR3 is TGTGCCAGCAGGGGGGTGTTAAGTTTGGACACCGGGGAGCTGTTTTTT. Translation gives CASRGVLSLDTGELFF.

The V gene is TRBV12-3 or TRBV12-4, the J gene TRBJ2-3, with D tentatively TRBD1 (6 bases). The V end lost 7 bases, the J end lost 9 bases, and 14 bases lay between the germline ends. This CDR3 comprises 12 residues. The CDR3 loop reads CASTQGPGTQYF. CDR3 nucleotide sequence: TGTGCCAGCACCCAGGGGCCAGGCACGCAGTATTTT.

CDR3: CASSFGGLARDTQYF. The CDR3 nucleotides are TGTGCCAGCAGTTTTGGCGGACTAGCGAGGGATACGCAGTATTTT. The gene calls are TRBV27 and TRBJ2-3; 9 nucleotides align to TRBD2. V dropped 3 bases and J dropped 6; count of bases not matched to a gene: 7. Germline V lookup: CDR1 MNHEY, CDR2 SMNVEV (reference sequence). This CDR3 is 15 amino acids long.